This T cell receptor beta chain was found in a study of blood T cell repertoires in COVID-19. Turning to the study itself: There were acute and convalescent COVID-19 samples, and they came from the United States, Italy and Spain. PBMCs, B-cell-depleted T cells, or T cells provided the cDNA or gDNA that made up the material.

CDR1 KGHDR and CDR2 SFDVKD come from the germline V gene. Between the trimmed V and J ends, which lost 10 bases and 3 bases, there was a span of 23 bases. There are 16 residues in the CDR3. Original handling: Reference gene primer amplification in the assay estimated nucleated cell counts. Some clones are missing from TCRdb's copy, which holds only in-frame ones; the method was immunoSEQ multiplex PCR. V and J calls and clone size are given by that table; D and trimming were obtained from the DNA. Here the sample spans about 110,000 clones, approximately 62% being singletons. This TCR came from a man older than 75 with acute or convalescent COVID-19. The sample consisted of peripheral blood. The V and J genes are TRBV24-1 and TRBJ1-2, with D possibly matching TRBD1 (6 bases). This CDR3 is CATSQDLGAGDYGYTF. The CDR3 DNA sequence: TGTGCCACAAGCCAGGACCTGGGGGCCGGGGACTATGGCTACACCTTC.